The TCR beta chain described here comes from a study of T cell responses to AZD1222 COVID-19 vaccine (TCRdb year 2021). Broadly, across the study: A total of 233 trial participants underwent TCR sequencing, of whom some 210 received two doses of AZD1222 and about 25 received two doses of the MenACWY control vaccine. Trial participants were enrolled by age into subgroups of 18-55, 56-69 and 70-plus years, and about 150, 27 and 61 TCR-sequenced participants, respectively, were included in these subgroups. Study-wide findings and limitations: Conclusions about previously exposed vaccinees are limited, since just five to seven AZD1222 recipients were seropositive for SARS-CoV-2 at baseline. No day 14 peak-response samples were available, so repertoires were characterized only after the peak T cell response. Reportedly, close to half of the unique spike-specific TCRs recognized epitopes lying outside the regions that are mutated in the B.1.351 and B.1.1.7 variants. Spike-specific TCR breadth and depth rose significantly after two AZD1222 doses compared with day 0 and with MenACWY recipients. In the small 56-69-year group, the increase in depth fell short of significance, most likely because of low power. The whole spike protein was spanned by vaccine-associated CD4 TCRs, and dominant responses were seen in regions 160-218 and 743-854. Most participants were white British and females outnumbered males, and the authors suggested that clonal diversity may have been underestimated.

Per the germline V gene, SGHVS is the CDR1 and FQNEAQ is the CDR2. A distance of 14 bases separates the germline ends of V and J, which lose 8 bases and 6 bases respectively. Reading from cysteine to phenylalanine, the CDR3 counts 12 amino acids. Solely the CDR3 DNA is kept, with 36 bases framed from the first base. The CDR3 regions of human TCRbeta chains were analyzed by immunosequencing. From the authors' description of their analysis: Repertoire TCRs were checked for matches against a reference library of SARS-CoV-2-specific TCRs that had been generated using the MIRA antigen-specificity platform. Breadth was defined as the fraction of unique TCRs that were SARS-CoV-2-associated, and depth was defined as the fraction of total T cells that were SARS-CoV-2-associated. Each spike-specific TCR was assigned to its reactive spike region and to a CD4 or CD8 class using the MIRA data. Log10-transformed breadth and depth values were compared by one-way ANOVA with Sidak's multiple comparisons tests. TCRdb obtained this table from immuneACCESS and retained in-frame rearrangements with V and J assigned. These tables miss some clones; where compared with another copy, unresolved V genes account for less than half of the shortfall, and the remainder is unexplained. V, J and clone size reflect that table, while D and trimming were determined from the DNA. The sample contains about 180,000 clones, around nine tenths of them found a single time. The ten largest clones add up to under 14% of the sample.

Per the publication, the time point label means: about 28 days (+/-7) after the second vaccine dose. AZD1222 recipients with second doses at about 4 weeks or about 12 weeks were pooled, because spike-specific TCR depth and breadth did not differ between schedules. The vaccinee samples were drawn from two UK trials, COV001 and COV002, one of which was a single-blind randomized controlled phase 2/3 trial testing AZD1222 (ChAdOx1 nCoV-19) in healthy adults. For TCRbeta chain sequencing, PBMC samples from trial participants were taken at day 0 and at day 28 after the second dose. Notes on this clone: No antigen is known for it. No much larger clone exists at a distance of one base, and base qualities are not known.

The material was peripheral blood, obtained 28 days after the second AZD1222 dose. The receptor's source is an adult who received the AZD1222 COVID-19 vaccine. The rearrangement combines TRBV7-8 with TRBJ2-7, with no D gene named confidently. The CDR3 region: CASSLEQFEQYF. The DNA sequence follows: TGTGCCAGCTCCCTAGAACAGTTCGAGCAGTACTTC.